The 9 T cell receptor beta chains reported below all come from one sample, sequenced in a study of cytomegalovirus exposure and HLA in healthy donors. Primers included in the PCR were 60 Vbeta and 13 Jbeta primers. Repertoires were generated with immunoSEQ multiplex PCR, while TCRdb's copy carries only in-frame clones and drops some. The sample contains more than 95,000 clones, around 80% of which appear only once. The material sequenced was PBMCs. Source of these receptors: a woman aged 40 to 55 in good health and CMV-seronegative.

This chain links TRBV4-1 with TRBJ2-7; possible D gene TRBD1, 5 bases. V lost 4 bases to trimming and J lost 6 bases, with 13 bases between them. The CDR3 extends over 13 amino acids. Germline CDR1 MGHRA, CDR2 YSYEKL. Here the CDR3 reads CASSRSQGVEQYF. CDR3 in DNA: TGCGCCAGCAGCCGTAGTCAGGGTGTCGAGCAGTACTTC.

In this sample, this clone turned up once. This chain uses TRBV6-1 with TRBJ2-7; a weak D match, TRBD1 (5 bases). This CDR3 contains 17 residues. CDR1 is MNHNS and CDR2 is SASEGT in the germline V gene. V lost 0 bases and J lost 6, with 21 bases in between. The chain's CDR3 is CASSEAPWGYQPSEQYF. The CDR3 DNA follows: TGTGCCAGCAGTGAAGCGCCCTGGGGCTATCAACCCTCCGAGCAGTACTTC.

The chain has TRBV19 and TRBJ1-4, with TRBD1 identical over 9 bases. V lost 5 bases, J lost 8 bases, and 6 bases stayed unmatched. The CDR3 runs 14 residues. Germline loops: CDR1 LNHDA, CDR2 SQIVND (reference sequence). The CDR3: CASSFTGGQEKLFF. DNA for the CDR3: TGTGCCAGTAGTTTCACAGGGGGCCAGGAAAAACTGTTTTTT.

The V call is TRBV7-2, the J call TRBJ1-2, with 9 bases lining up with TRBD1. V gave up 1 base and J gave up 3 bases; unmatched junction bases: 12. Germline lookup yields CDR1 SGHTA and CDR2 FQGNSA. This CDR3 has 18 residues. CDR3 region: CASSLVSSDRGGHYGYTF. The CDR3 bases are TGTGCCAGCAGCTTAGTGTCCTCGGACAGGGGAGGACACTATGGCTACACCTTC.

J is TRBJ2-7 and V is TRBV6-5; tentatively, D is TRBD2 (6 bases). The CDR3 totals 16 residues. V lost 2 bases and J 2 bases, leaving 16 bases between the germline ends. Germline-derived CDR1 and CDR2 are MNHEY and SVGAGI. The CDR3 loop is CASSYRYSGIPYEQYF. CDR3 in DNA: TGTGCCAGCAGTTACCGTTATAGCGGTATACCCTACGAGCAGTACTTC.

This clone was counted once. The CDR3 reads CASSQGQGSGYTF. The CDR3 DNA sequence: TGCGCCAGCAGCCAAGGGCAGGGTTCTGGCTACACCTTC. The rearrangement joins TRBV4-3 to TRBJ1-2, with D perhaps TRBD1 (5 bases). V was cut by 1 base and J by 7 bases, with 10 bases left in between. The CDR3 covers 13 residues. The germline V gene encodes CDR1 LGHNA and CDR2 YSLEER.

This clone was counted once. The V and J genes are TRBV7-8 and TRBJ1-1, with D unclear. Trimming shortened V by 6 bases and J by 9 bases, and 14 bases separated the two germline ends. Germline CDR1 SGHVS, CDR2 FQNEAQ. The CDR3 length is 12 residues. For the CDR3, the DNA is TGTGCCAGCAGACAATACAAAAATCAAGCTTTCTTT. Its protein product is CASRQYKNQAFF.

The chain carries TRBV15 and TRBJ1-5; D possibly corresponds to TRBD1 (6 bases). Trimming shortened V by 3 bases and J by 3 bases, and 15 bases separated the two germline ends. CDR1 LNHNV and CDR2 YYDKDF come from the germline V gene (reference sequence). This CDR3 is built from 16 residues. CDR3: CATSRGDMTFNQPQHF. Written as DNA, the CDR3 is TGTGCCACCAGCAGGGGGGACATGACCTTCAATCAGCCCCAGCATTTT.

This chain links TRBV20-1 with TRBJ2-7, with a tentative D call TRBD2 (5 bases). V was pared by 5 bases and J by 5 bases, with 10 bases between. There are 11 residues in the CDR3. Per germline, CDR1 DFQATT and CDR2 SNEGSKA (reference sequence). CDR3 loop: CSARLSHEQYF. For the CDR3, the DNA is TGCAGTGCTCGACTATCCCACGAGCAGTACTTC.